Described below is a single TCR beta chain sequence and its context. The antigen remains unidentified. The germline gives CDR1 SGDLS, CDR2 YYNGEE. The CDR3 has 15 residues. The germline V and J ends were trimmed by 0 bases and 0 bases, with 7 bases remaining between them. The entry originates in a study of OX40 agonist ivuxolimab in advanced cancers. For the study at large: Partial responses occurred in three patients (one hepatocellular carcinoma, two cutaneous melanoma).

Sequencing was performed with immunoSEQ multiplex PCR; in TCRdb, only in-frame clones are kept and a portion is missing. The top ten hold about 0.69% of the sample, which has fewer than 55,000 clones, 75% to 90% seen once. Findings and limits, study-wide: Mean expanded clone counts were higher in CD8+ than CD4+ T cells.

The TCR comes from an adult with an advanced solid tumor such as melanoma, head and neck, liver or kidney cancer. This specimen was CD4+ or CD8+ T cells sorted from blood, taken in a trial of the OX40 agonist ivuxolimab. The chain employs TRBV9 and TRBJ2-1; D is undetermined. CDR3 sequence: CASSVGVGSYNEQFF. In nucleotides, the CDR3 is TGTGCCAGCAGCGTAGGTGTGGGCTCCTACAATGAGCAGTTCTTC.